The clone carrying this T cell receptor (beta chain) was seen many times. Its antigen remains unknown. These data belong to a study of T cells in Graves' hyperthyroidism and ophthalmopathy. Study-wide results and limits: The majority of expanded thyroid clonotypes above 0.001 also appeared in blood. Ophthalmopathy and stable hyperthyroidism were separated by a 13 V-J model. For ophthalmopathy, model prediction preceded onset by a median around six months.

Between the trimmed V and J ends, which lost 5 bases and 3 bases, there was a span of 14 bases. This CDR3 has 14 residues. Germline lookup yields CDR1 SGHVS and CDR2 FNYEAQ. RNA transcripts yielded amplified TCR beta CDR3 regions. Using the HTBI primer set, a first-round RT-PCR was run on the TCR CDR3. TCRdb called the multiplex PCR reads again in MiXCR, with one record for every CDR3 protein. The sample carries 200,000 to 250,000 distinct CDR3 sequences, 15% to 20% recorded once. The V and J genes are TRBV7-6 and TRBJ2-7; possibly TRBD1 for D (5 bases). What was sequenced was blood. This clonotype originated in a man aged 40-49 years with Graves' hyperthyroidism. The CDR3 DNA is TGTGCCAGCAGCCCGCCGACAGACTTCTACGAGCAGTACTTC. Protein: CASSPPTDFYEQYF.